The rows below give T cell receptor beta chains drawn from one sample of a study of shared clonotypes between healthy human individuals. Here immunoSEQ multiplex PCR was the method, and the copy in TCRdb shows in-frame clones only, minus some. The sample lists 2,500,000 or so clones, around 92% seen once, with 0.37% in the top ten. The specimen sequenced was naive CD4+ T cells from PBMCs. The source is a man between 18 and 29 years old in good health. Some clones in this sample may be carry-over from other donors' samples. Both conserved end residues are part of each CDR3. The D gene is left open where the match is weak. Clone size is stated in some rows and not others, as once, few, many or a class when expanded.

>16|TRBV4-1|TRBJ1-1|.|.
TGCGCCAGCAGCCTAGGCCGGCTGAGGGACCTCCGGGAAGCTTTCTTT
CASSLGRLRDLREAFF
>18|TRBV28|TRBJ1-5|.|.
TGTGCCAGCAGTTTATCTTTCGGGGGGGAACTGGGCAATCAGCCCCAGCATTTT
CASSLSFGGELGNQPQHF
>14|TRBV4-1|TRBJ2-5|.|.
TGCGCCAGCAGCCAAGCCCCTATTGTGGAGACCCAGTACTTC
CASSQAPIVETQYF
>14|TRBV7-6|TRBJ2-7|.|TRBD1
TGTGCCAGCAGCTTAGTGGAGACAGGGTACGAGCAGTACTTC
CASSLVETGYEQYF
>13|TRBV7-2|TRBJ2-7|.|TRBD1
TGTGCCAGCAGCTCGGAACAGGGGGGCGAGCAGTACTTC
CASSSEQGGEQYF
>14|TRBV10-3|TRBJ1-1|.|.
TGTGCCATCAGTGAGGCGCGGACAAACACTGAAGCTTTCTTT
CAISEARTNTEAFF
>15|TRBV18|TRBJ2-7|.|.
TGTGCCAGCTCACCCCCGGGGGTTAGCTCCTACGAGCAGTACTTC
CASSPPGVSSYEQYF
>13|TRBV7-2|TRBJ2-5|.|.
TGTGCCAGCAGCTCCGATTTTCGAAAGACCCAGTACTTC
CASSSDFRKTQYF
>13|TRBV18|TRBJ1-1|.|.
TGTGCCAGCTCCTCCTGGGTTTTGGCTGAAGCTTTCTTT
CASSSWVLAEAFF
>14|TRBV6-5|TRBJ1-3|.|TRBD1
TGTGCCAGCAGGCGACAGGGGGCTGGAAACACCATATATTTT
CASRRQGAGNTIYF
>18|TRBV4-1|TRBJ2-3|.|TRBD2
TGCGCCAGCAGCCAAGCACCCCTACTAGCGGGAGGGGGGAATACGCAGTATTTT
CASSQAPLLAGGGNTQYF
>15|TRBV9|TRBJ2-2|.|TRBD1
TGTGCCAGCAGGTCCGGGACAGGGGAAACCGGGGAGCTGTTTTTT
CASRSGTGETGELFF
>16|TRBV6-8|TRBJ1-4|.|.
TGTGCCAGCCCAACACGGGACTCGCCAATTAATGAAAAACTGTTTTTT
CASPTRDSPINEKLFF
>16|TRBV4-3|TRBJ1-4|.|.
TGCGCCAGCAGCCAAGCGCAGATGTCAGCTCATGAAAAACTGTTTTTT
CASSQAQMSAHEKLFF
>14|TRBV18|TRBJ2-7|once|.
TGTGCCAGCTCACCGCCTAGCTGGGTCTACGAGCAGTACTTC
CASSPPSWVYEQYF
>15|TRBV28|TRBJ2-5|.|TRBD1
TGTGCCAGCAGTCCGCGGACAGGGATATTAGAGACCCAGTACTTC
CASSPRTGILETQYF
>15|TRBV5-1|TRBJ1-4|.|.
TGCGCCAGCAGCTTGGGGGGTGACAGTCATGAAAAACTGTTTTTT
CASSLGGDSHEKLFF
>16|TRBV5-4|TRBJ2-5|.|.
TGTGCCAGCAGTCCCGAAGGTCGTGCTATTGGAGAGACCCAGTACTTC
CASSPEGRAIGETQYF
>13|TRBV5-1|TRBJ2-1|.|.
TGCGCCAGCAGCCTGCCCCCGGGCGATGAGCAGTTCTTC
CASSLPPGDEQFF
>12|TRBV19|TRBJ1-1|.|.
TGTGCCAGTACCTCCGGGGGGGGGACAGCTTTCTTT
CASTSGGGTAFF
>16|TRBV15|TRBJ2-2|.|.
TGTGCCACCAGGGGGTTTTGGTTAGGAGACACCGGGGAGCTGTTTTTT
CATRGFWLGDTGELFF
>14|TRBV2|TRBJ2-5|.|TRBD2
TGTGCCAGCAGTGAACTAGCGGTACAAGAGACCCAGTACTTC
CASSELAVQETQYF
>14|TRBV27|TRBJ2-5|.|.
TGTGCCAGCAGTTTATTAGCCGGGACCGGGGCCCAGTACTTC
CASSLLAGTGAQYF
>15|TRBV7-9|TRBJ1-3|.|.
TGTGCCAGCAGCTTTAGCGAGGGGACGTCCAAAACCATATATTTT
CASSFSEGTSKTIYF
>15|TRBV5-1|TRBJ1-1|.|.
TGCGCCAGCAGCTTGGACAGGGTCATGAACACTGAAGCTTTCTTT
CASSLDRVMNTEAFF
>13|TRBV27|TRBJ1-5|.|.
TGTGCCAGCAGTTCCACCCGCAATCAGCCCCAGCATTTT
CASSSTRNQPQHF
>15|TRBV28|TRBJ2-7|.|TRBD1
TGTGCCAGCGGGACGGGACAGGTCTACTCCTACGAGCAGTACTTC
CASGTGQVYSYEQYF
>15|TRBV5-1|TRBJ2-7|.|.
TGCGCCAGCAGCTCAACCGGGAGAGGGGCCTACGAGCAGTACTTC
CASSSTGRGAYEQYF
>15|TRBV6-4|TRBJ2-1|.|.
TGTGCCAGCAGTGGACAGCAGAGCTCCTACAATGAGCAGTTCTTC
CASSGQQSSYNEQFF
>16|TRBV11-2|TRBJ2-3|.|TRBD1
TGTGCCAGCAGCTCCAGGACAGGGACAAGCACAGATACGCAGTATTTT
CASSSRTGTSTDTQYF
>16|TRBV15|TRBJ2-2|.|.
TGTGCCACCAGCAGACCTAGACAGATCGGCACCGGGGAGCTGTTTTTT
CATSRPRQIGTGELFF
>19|TRBV5-1|TRBJ1-3|.|.
TGCGCCAGCAGCTTGGATCGGGGAATGGAGGGTCTCAGAGGAAACACCATATATTTT
CASSLDRGMEGLRGNTIYF
>15|TRBV18|TRBJ1-5|.|.
TGTGCCAGCTCACCAGAGGGATTAAGCAATCAGCCCCAGCATTTT
CASSPEGLSNQPQHF
>14|TRBV28|TRBJ1-2|.|.
TGTGCCAGCCTCCCCCGGTCCCCCAGGGTTGGCTACACCTTC
CASLPRSPRVGYTF
>14|TRBV6-6|TRBJ2-7|.|.
TGTGCCAGCAGTTACCCCGGGACCTCCTACGAGCAGTACTTC
CASSYPGTSYEQYF
>16|TRBV6-1|TRBJ2-3|once|.
TGTGCCAGCAGTGAAGCGGGGGGAGCTAGCACAGATACGCAGTATTTT
CASSEAGGASTDTQYF
>15|TRBV6-6|TRBJ1-4|.|.
TGTGCCAGCAGTTACTCCTCCAGGTTTAATGAAAAACTGTTTTTT
CASSYSSRFNEKLFF
>14|TRBV28|TRBJ2-4|.|.
TGTGCCAGCAGTAGTACCGGGTCCTCAAACATTCAGTACTTC
CASSSTGSSNIQYF
>14|TRBV4-3|TRBJ2-1|.|.
TGCGCCAGCAGCCAAGGAGTCCAGCGGGATGAGCAGTTCTTC
CASSQGVQRDEQFF
>17|TRBV7-2|TRBJ2-1|.|.
TGTGCCAGCAGCTCGGAGGTCACATGGAGCTCCTACAATGAGCAGTTCTTC
CASSSEVTWSSYNEQFF
>16|TRBV7-2|TRBJ2-7|once|.
TGTGCCAGCAGCTTATACTGGGCTAGCCTCTCCTACGAGCAGTACTTC
CASSLYWASLSYEQYF
>16|TRBV4-3|TRBJ2-1|.|TRBD2
TGCGCCAGCAGCCAAGGATTCGGGACTAGAATGAATGAGCAGTTCTTC
CASSQGFGTRMNEQFF
>19|TRBV14|TRBJ2-1|.|.
TGTGCCAGCAGCCAAGAAGTCGGCGCTAGCTTCTTCTACTACAATGAGCAGTTCTTC
CASSQEVGASFFYYNEQFF
>14|TRBV30|TRBJ2-2|.|.
TGTGCCTGGAGACAAACGCTGAACACCGGGGAGCTGTTTTTT
CAWRQTLNTGELFF
>17|TRBV4-3|TRBJ1-6|.|.
TGCGCCAGCAGCCAGGGGCCGCGAGGCCCCTATAATTCACCCCTCCACTTT
CASSQGPRGPYNSPLHF
>13|TRBV4-2|TRBJ2-1|once|.
TGTGCCAGCAGCCAAAAACAGGGTAATGAGCAGTTCTTC
CASSQKQGNEQFF
>14|TRBV19|TRBJ2-1|.|.
TGTGCCACACAACGCCTCGGGGACTACAATGAGCAGTTCTTC
CATQRLGDYNEQFF
>14|TRBV6-5|TRBJ1-1|.|.
TGTGCCAGCAGTTATGAGTCCCTGAACACTGAAGCTTTCTTT
CASSYESLNTEAFF
>13|TRBV29-1|TRBJ1-5|.|.
TGCAGCGTCAGGTGGGGGGTTAGTCAGCCCCAGCATTTT
CSVRWGVSQPQHF
>14|TRBV5-1|TRBJ2-7|.|.
TGCGCCAGCAGCCTCCTAGGGCTAGCCTACGAGCAGTACTTC
CASSLLGLAYEQYF
>16|TRBV27|TRBJ2-1|.|.
TGTGCCAGCAGTTGGTCCTTCAGTACCTCCTACAATGAGCAGTTCTTC
CASSWSFSTSYNEQFF
>15|TRBV9|TRBJ1-3|.|.
TGTGCCTCAAAACCGGGCGGAAGCTCTGGAAACACCATATATTTT
CASKPGGSSGNTIYF